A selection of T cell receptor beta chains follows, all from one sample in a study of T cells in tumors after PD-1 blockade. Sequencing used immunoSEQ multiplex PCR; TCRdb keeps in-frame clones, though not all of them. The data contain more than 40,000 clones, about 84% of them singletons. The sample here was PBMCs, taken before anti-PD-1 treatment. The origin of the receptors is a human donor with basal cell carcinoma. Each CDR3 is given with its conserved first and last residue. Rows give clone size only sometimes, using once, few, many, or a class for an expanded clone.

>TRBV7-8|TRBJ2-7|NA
CASSWVGAGTGYEQYF
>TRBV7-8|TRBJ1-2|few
CASSLDRQGAFTSYGYTF
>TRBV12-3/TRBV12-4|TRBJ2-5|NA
CASTDMKGTQYF
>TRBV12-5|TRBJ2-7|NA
CASGPSWGYEQYF
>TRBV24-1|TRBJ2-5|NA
CATSDRGQGTQYF
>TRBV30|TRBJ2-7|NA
CAWEQGAGEQYF
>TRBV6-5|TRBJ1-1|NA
CASIPGQGVTEAFF
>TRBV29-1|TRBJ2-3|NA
CSVDPDAGDTQYF
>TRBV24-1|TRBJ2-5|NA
CATSDPIGGGETQYF
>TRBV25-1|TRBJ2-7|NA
CASRDRGARNEQYF